The table lists the clone carrying this TCR beta chain with a few counts. As yet, its antigen is unknown. The data were taken from a study of blood T cells in healthy people across ages. Overall study results and limits: Diversity estimated from one million T cells was considered an underestimate. Both higher diversity and more naive CD4+ cells marked long-lived donors when set against aged donors.

A second PCR of about 6 to 11 cycles used a sample-barcoded 5' primer and a J-beta primer mix. TCRdb used MiXCR to reprocess the 5' RACE reads, holding one entry per CDR3 protein. This table has 650,000 to 1,000,000 distinct CDR3 sequences, around 36% appearing once. The germline V gene encodes CDR1 SGHRS and CDR2 YFSETQ. The CDR3 runs to 13 residues. The V and J ends lost 5 bases and 5 bases respectively, with 12 bases between them. This chain joins TRBV5-1 and TRBJ2-3; tentatively, D is TRBD1 (6 bases). What was sequenced was blood. The receptor was derived from a man younger than 35 in good health. The CDR3 loop is CASRAGVEDTQYF. In DNA, the CDR3 is TGCGCCAGCAGGGCAGGGGTGGAAGATACGCAGTATTTT.